This T cell receptor beta chain was captured in a study of blood T cell repertoires in COVID-19 (dated by TCRdb to the early 2020s). Describing the broader study: The collaborator samples originated in the United States, Italy and Spain and spanned the acute and convalescent phases of COVID-19. The prospective study material was composed of cDNA or gDNA derived from T cells, B-cell-depleted T cells, or PBMCs. Deeply sampled blood TCRbeta repertoires from subjects exposed to, actively infected with, or recovered from COVID-19 were included in the dataset. The repertoires were released in a freely available public database intended as a resource for research on the immune response to SARS-CoV-2. Samples came from the ongoing ImmuneRACE study (first 160 participants) plus 1,254 subjects from 6 global collaborators. A de-identified subject ID, COVID-19 status, age in years and sex were almost always included in the sample metadata. Where HLA class I and class II types were available, the types were taken from metadata supplied by the sample provider, not from assay-based typing. The investigation overall reported the following: Clinical and demographic metadata were provided uncurated, with the amount varying by source and participant.

Each collaborating institution followed its own protocols to collect whole blood in K2EDTA tubes. For TCRbeta analysis, collaborator samples were shipped as frozen whole blood, as isolated PBMCs, or as DNA extracted from either sample type. The immunoSEQ Assay, a bias-controlled multiplex PCR, was used to amplify TCRbeta CDR3 regions from genomic DNA. Per the source publication's procedure: Within the assay, amplification of reference gene primers was used to estimate how many nucleated cells each sample contained. Sequence reads were collapsed and filtered to measure the absolute abundance of every unique TCRbeta CDR3 rearrangement. For each sample, productive Simpson clonality was calculated by taking the square root of Simpson's diversity index across productive rearrangements. This is the immuneACCESS table as TCRdb keeps it, with only in-frame sequences that have V and J called. A part of the clones is gone; compared with another copy, unresolved V genes explain less than half, and the rest is unexplained. That table is the source of V, J and clone size, and D and trimming were worked out from the DNA. For this sample the table gives fewer than 200,000 clones, of which 85% were detected only once. Jointly, the top ten make up less than 3.5% of the sample.

To note about this clone: Its cognate antigen has yet to be identified. Base qualities are not at hand, and no much larger clone is one base apart.

Trimming removed 1 base from V and 6 bases from J; the gene matches leave 1 base unexplained. The germline V gene (reference sequence) supplies CDR1 SEHNR and CDR2 FQNEAQ. From its cysteine to its phenylalanine, the CDR3 spans 14 amino acids. Of all the DNA, just the CDR3 is kept, 42 bases in frame from base 1. This TCR was sampled from a human donor with acute or convalescent COVID-19. The donor label of this sample is uncertain. The specimen was peripheral blood. The rearrangement joined TRBV7-9 to TRBJ2-1, with TRBD2 identical over 9 junction bases. The CDR3 protein: CASSLGGGANEQFF. The DNA sequence follows: TGTGCCAGCAGCTTAGGCGGGGGGGCCAATGAGCAGTTCTTC.